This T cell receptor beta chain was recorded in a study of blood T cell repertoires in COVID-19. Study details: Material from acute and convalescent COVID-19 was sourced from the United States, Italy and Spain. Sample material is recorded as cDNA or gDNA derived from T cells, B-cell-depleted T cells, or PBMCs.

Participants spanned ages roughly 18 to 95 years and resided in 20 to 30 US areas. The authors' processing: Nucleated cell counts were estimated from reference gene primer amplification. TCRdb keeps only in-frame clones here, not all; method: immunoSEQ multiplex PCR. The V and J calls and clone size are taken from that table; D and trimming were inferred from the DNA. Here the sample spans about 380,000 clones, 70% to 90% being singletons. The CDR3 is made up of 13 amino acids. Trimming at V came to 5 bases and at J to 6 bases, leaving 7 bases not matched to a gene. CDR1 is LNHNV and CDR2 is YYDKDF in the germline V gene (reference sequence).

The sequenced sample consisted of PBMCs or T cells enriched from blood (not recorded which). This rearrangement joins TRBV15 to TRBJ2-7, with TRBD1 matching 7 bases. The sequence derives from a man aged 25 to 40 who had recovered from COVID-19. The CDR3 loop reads CATSSDRVGEQYF. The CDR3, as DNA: TGTGCCACCAGCTCTGACAGGGTCGGCGAGCAGTACTTC.